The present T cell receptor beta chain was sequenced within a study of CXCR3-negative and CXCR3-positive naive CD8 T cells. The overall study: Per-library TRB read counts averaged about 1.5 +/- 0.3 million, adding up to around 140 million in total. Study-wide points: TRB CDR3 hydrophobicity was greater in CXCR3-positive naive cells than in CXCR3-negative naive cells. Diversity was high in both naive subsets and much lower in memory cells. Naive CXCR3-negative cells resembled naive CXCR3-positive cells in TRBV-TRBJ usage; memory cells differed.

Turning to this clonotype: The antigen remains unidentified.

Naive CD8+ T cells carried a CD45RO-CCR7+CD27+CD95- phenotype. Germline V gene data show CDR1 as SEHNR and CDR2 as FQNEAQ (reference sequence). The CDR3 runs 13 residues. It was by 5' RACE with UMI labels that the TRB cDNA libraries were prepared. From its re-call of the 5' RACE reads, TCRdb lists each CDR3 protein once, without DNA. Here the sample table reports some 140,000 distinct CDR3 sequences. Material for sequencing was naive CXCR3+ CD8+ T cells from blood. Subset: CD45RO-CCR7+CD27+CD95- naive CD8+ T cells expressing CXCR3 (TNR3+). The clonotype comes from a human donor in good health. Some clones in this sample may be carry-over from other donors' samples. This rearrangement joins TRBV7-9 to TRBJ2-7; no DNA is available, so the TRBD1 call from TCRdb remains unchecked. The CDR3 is CASSLVTPRGQYF.